Reported below is one T cell receptor beta chain. The data were produced by immunoSEQ multiplex PCR, yet TCRdb's version contains in-frame clones alone and is incomplete. The profile shows some 2,500,000 clones, roughly 93% of them singletons. The sample originates from a study of shared clonotypes between healthy human individuals. The CDR3 length is 15 residues. Between the trimmed V and J ends, which lost 4 bases and 5 bases, there was a span of 17 bases. CDR1 SGHDN and CDR2 FVKESK come from the germline V gene. Sample: naive CD4+ T cells from PBMCs. The subset is: CD45RA+ positively selected. The receptor comes from a man aged 18-30 years in good health. Some clones in this sample may be carry-over from other donors' samples. The J gene is TRBJ2-5, the V gene TRBV14; D is possibly TRBD2 (5 bases). The CDR3: CASSRPGLVQETQYF. The CDR3 DNA follows: TGTGCCAGCAGCCGGCCCGGACTCGTCCAGGAGACCCAGTACTTC.